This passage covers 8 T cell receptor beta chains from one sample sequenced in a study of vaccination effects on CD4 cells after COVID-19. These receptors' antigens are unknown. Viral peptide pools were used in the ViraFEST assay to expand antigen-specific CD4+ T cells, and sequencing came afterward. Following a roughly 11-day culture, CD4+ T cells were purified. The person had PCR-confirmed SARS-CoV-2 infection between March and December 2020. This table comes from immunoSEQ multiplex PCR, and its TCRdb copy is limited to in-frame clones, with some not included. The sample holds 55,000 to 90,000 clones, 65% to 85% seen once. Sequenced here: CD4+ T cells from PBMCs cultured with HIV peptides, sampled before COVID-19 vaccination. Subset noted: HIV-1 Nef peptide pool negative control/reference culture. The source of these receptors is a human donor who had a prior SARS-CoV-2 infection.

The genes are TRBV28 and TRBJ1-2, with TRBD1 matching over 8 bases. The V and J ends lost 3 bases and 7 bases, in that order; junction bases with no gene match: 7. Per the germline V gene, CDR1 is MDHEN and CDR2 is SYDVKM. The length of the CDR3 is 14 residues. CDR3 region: CASSLAGGASGYTF. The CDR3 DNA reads TGTGCCAGCAGTTTGGCAGGGGGCGCTTCTGGCTACACCTTC.

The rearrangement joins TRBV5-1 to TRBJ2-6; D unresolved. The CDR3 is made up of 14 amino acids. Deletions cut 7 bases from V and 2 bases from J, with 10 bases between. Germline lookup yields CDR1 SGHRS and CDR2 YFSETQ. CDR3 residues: CASGRSPGANVLTF. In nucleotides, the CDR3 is TGCGCCAGCGGGCGAAGTCCTGGGGCCAACGTCCTGACTTTC.

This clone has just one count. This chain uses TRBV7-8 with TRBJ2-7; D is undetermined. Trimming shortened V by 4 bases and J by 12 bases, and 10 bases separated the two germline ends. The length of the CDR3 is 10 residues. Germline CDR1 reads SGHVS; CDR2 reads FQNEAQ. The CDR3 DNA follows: TGTGCCAGCAGCTCGTCGCAGCTGTACTTC. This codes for CASSSSQLYF.

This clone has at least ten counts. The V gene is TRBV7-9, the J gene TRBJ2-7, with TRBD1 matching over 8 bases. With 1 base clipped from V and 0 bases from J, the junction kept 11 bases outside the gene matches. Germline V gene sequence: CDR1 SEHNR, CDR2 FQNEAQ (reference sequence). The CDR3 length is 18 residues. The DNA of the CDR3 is TGTGCCAGCAGCTTAGGTACGCGGACAACAGGGGGCTCCTACGAGCAGTACTTC. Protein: CASSLGTRTTGGSYEQYF.

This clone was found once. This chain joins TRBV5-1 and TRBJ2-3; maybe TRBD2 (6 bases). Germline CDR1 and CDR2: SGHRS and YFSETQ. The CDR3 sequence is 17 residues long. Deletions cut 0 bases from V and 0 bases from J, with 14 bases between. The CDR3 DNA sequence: TGCGCCAGCAGCTTGGGAAGGTCGGGAGCTAGCACAGATACGCAGTATTTT. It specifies CASSLGRSGASTDTQYF.

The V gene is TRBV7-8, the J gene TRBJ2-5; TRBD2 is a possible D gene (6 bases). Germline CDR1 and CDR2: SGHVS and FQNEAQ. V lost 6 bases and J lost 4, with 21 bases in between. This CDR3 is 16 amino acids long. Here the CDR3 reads CASRRLTSQVGETQYF. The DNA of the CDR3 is TGTGCCAGCAGGCGCCTAACTAGCCAGGTGGGAGAGACCCAGTACTTC. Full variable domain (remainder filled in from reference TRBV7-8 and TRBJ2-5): GAGVSQSPRYKVAKRGQDVALRCDPISGHVSLFWYQQALGQGPEFLTYFQNEAQLDKSGLPSDRFFAERPEGSVSTLKIQRTQQEDSAVYLCASRRLTSQVGETQYFGPGTRLLVL.

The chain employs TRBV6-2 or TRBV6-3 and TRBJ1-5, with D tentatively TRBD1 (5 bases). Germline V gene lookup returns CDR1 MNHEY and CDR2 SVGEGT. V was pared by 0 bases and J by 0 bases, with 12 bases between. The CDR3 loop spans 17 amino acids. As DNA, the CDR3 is TGTGCCAGCAGTTACTCCCAGGGTCTAAATAGCAATCAGCCCCAGCATTTT. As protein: CASSYSQGLNSNQPQHF.

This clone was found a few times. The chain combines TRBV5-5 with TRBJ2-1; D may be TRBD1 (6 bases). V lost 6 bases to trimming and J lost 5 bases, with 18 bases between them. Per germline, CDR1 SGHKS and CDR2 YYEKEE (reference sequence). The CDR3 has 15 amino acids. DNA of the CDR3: TGTGCCAGCATTAGAAGATGGGGGCGGGACAATGAGCAGTTCTTC. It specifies CASIRRWGRDNEQFF.